This T cell receptor beta chain was obtained from a study of blood T cell repertoires in COVID-19. Whole-study context: Some COVID-19 samples were acute and others convalescent; all came from the United States, Italy and Spain. The analysed material was cDNA or gDNA that came from T cells, B-cell-depleted T cells, or PBMCs.

Original analysis: Amplifying reference gene primers gave estimates of nucleated cell counts. Assay: immunoSEQ multiplex PCR; the TCRdb copy retains only in-frame clones and omits some. The V and J calls and clone size are taken from that table; D and trimming were inferred from the DNA. The sample has about 180,000 clones, around 86% seen once. In germline, CDR1 is SGHVS, CDR2 FNYEAQ. This CDR3 contains 16 residues. The V end lost 7 bases, the J end lost 0 bases, and 15 bases lay between the germline ends. The sequence was collected from a woman in her thirties with active or convalescent COVID-19. Sequenced: peripheral blood. V usage is TRBV7-6 and J usage is TRBJ2-2, with a possible D match to TRBD2 (5 bases). The CDR3 spells CASNNQAGANTGELFF. The CDR3 coding sequence is TGTGCCAGCAACAATCAGGCCGGGGCGAACACCGGGGAGCTGTTTTTT.